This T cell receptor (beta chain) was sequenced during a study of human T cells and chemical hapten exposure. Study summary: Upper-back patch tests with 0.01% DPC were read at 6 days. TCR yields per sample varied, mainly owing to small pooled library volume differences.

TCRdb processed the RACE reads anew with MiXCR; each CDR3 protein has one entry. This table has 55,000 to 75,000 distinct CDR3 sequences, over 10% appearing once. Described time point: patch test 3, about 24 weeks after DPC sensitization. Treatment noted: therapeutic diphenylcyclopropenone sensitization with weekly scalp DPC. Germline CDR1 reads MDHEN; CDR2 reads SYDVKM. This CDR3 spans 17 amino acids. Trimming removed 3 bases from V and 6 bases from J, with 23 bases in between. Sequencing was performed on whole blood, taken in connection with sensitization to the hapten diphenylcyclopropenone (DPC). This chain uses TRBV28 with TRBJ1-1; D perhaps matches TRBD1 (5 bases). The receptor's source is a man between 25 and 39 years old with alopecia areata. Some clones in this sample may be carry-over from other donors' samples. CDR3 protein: CASSFTPTREFDSEAFF. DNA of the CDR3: TGTGCCAGCAGTTTCACTCCTACCAGGGAGTTCGACTCTGAAGCTTTCTTT.